This T cell receptor beta chain stems from a study of blood T cell repertoires in COVID-19. The wider study: Samples taken during acute and convalescent COVID-19 were collected in the United States, Italy and Spain. Sources were T cells, B-cell-depleted T cells, or PBMCs; the material itself was cDNA or gDNA.

The CDR3 length is 15 residues. CDR1 is SEHNR, CDR2 FQNEAQ, per germline (reference sequence). V was shortened by 6 bases and J by 5 bases, with 17 bases between the two germline ends. The authors' processing: It was from reference gene primer amplification that nucleated cell counts were estimated. Measured with immunoSEQ multiplex PCR; TCRdb has only the in-frame clones, and not every one. V, J and clone size are those of that table, while D and trimming were read from the DNA. The sample holds roughly 230,000 clones, 70% to 90% seen once. The sequence derives from a man aged 35 to 55 with acute or convalescent COVID-19. The V call is TRBV7-9, the J call TRBJ1-3, with no clear D. Source material: peripheral blood. The CDR3 DNA reads TGTGCCAGCAGGAGTGAGCAGGCTGATAGAAACACCATATATTTT. Protein sequence: CASRSEQADRNTIYF.